These T cell receptor beta chains were read from a single sample in a study of cytomegalovirus exposure and HLA in healthy donors. The assay was immunoSEQ multiplex PCR, and TCRdb's table has in-frame clones only and misses some. The data show about 84,000 clones, approximately 91% seen once. The sample comprised PBMCs. The receptors stem from a man aged 25 to 40 in good health and CMV-seronegative. Each CDR3 is given with its conserved first and last residue. A D gene is named only where the DNA matches it firmly. Size is stated for part of the rows, as once, few or many counts, or as a class when the clone is expanded.

D,V,size,J,DNA,CDR3
TRBD2,TRBV27,-,TRBJ2-3,TGTGCCAGCAGCCCCAGACTAGCAGCCTTAGATACGCAGTATTTT,CASSPRLAALDTQYF
-,TRBV28,-,TRBJ2-3,TGTGCCAGCAGTTGGCGATCGGGAGTTACGCAGTATTTT,CASSWRSGVTQYF
TRBD2,TRBV5-1,-,TRBJ2-7,TGCGCCAGCAGCTACGGGTCTAGCGGGGTGTACGAGCAGTACTTC,CASSYGSSGVYEQYF
TRBD2,TRBV7-8,-,TRBJ2-2,TGTGCCAGCAGCGTAAGCGGGGGGGCTCCCGGGGAGCTGTTTTTT,CASSVSGGAPGELFF
TRBD2,TRBV29-1,-,TRBJ2-2,TGCAGCGTTGAAGTTGCGGGGGCCGGGGAGCTGTTTTTT,CSVEVAGAGELFF
TRBD1,TRBV19,-,TRBJ1-5,TGTGCCAGTAAGGTCAGGGACAGGCTCAATCAGCCCCAGCATTTT,CASKVRDRLNQPQHF
TRBD1,TRBV7-8,few,TRBJ1-1,TGTGCCAGCAGCCCGAGACAGGGGAACACTGAAGCTTTCTTT,CASSPRQGNTEAFF
TRBD2,TRBV7-2,-,TRBJ2-5,TGTGCCAGCAGCTTAACTAGGGACTACTGGGAGACCCAGTACTTC,CASSLTRDYWETQYF
-,TRBV4-1,medium-sized,TRBJ2-7,TGCGCCAGCAGCCAAGATCTTGGAGCCCTTTCCTACGAGCAGTACTTC,CASSQDLGALSYEQYF
-,TRBV10-3,-,TRBJ1-5,TGTGCCATCAGTGCCCAGGCTAGCAATCAGCCCCAGCATTTT,CAISAQASNQPQHF
TRBD1,TRBV7-9,-,TRBJ1-1,TGTGCCAGCAGAAGGAAGGGACAGATGAACACTGAAGCTTTCTTT,CASRRKGQMNTEAFF
-,TRBV7-9,-,TRBJ1-1,TGTGCCAGCAGCTTAAAACAGAACACTGAAGCTTTCTTT,CASSLKQNTEAFF
-,TRBV7-9,-,TRBJ2-3,TGTGCCAGCAGCTTAATGAGGGACACAGATACGCAGTATTTT,CASSLMRDTDTQYF
TRBD1,TRBV5-1,once,TRBJ1-5,TGCGCCAGCAGCTTGGAAGCAGGGGGCAGGCAGCCCCAGCATTTT,CASSLEAGGRQPQHF
-,TRBV13,-,TRBJ2-7,TGTGCCAGCAGCTTCCAGCGTGAAGGGAGCTACGAGCAGTACTTC,CASSFQREGSYEQYF
-,TRBV19,-,TRBJ1-5,TGTGCCAGTAGTATAGATCGGGGAGGTGGTCAGCCCCAGCATTTT,CASSIDRGGGQPQHF
TRBD2,TRBV19,-,TRBJ2-1,TGTGCCAGTAGTATTTTTCGGACTAGCGGGAGGGTAAATGAGCAGTTCTTC,CASSIFRTSGRVNEQFF
TRBD2,TRBV6-5,-,TRBJ2-7,TGTGCCAGCAGTTACTGGGAGGGCCCCTACGAGCAGTACTTC,CASSYWEGPYEQYF
-,TRBV18,-,TRBJ1-4,TGTGCCAGCTCCCGCACCCCCGACAGCCTAACTAATGAAAAACTGTTTTTT,CASSRTPDSLTNEKLFF
-,TRBV9,-,TRBJ1-1,TGTGCCAGCAGCGTAGCGGGACAAGGGAACACTGAAGCTTTCTTT,CASSVAGQGNTEAFF
TRBD1,TRBV11-2,once,TRBJ2-3,TGTGCCAGCAGCTTATCCGGGACAGGGGGCACAGATACGCAGTATTTT,CASSLSGTGGTDTQYF
TRBD1,TRBV27,few,TRBJ2-7,TGTGCCAGCAGTTATGGGACAGGGCCCTACGAGCAGTACTTC,CASSYGTGPYEQYF
TRBD2,TRBV7-2,few,TRBJ2-3,TGTGCCAGCAGCGCGGGACTAGCGGGGGGCACAGATACGCAGTATTTT,CASSAGLAGGTDTQYF
TRBD1,TRBV7-9,-,TRBJ1-5,TGTGCCAGCAGAGGGGGCGGCGGGGGCAATCAGCCCCAGCATTTT,CASRGGGGGNQPQHF
TRBD1,TRBV6-5,-,TRBJ1-4,TGTGCCAGCAGTACGAGACAGGGGGCGCGGGAAAAACTGTTTTTT,CASSTRQGAREKLFF
-,TRBV10-2,-,TRBJ2-2,TGCGCCAGCACCGCACAACAGCAGATCACCGGGGAGCTGTTTTTT,CASTAQQQITGELFF
TRBD2,TRBV5-6,-,TRBJ2-5,TGTGCCAGCAGCTTGGGAGGGACTAGCGGATACCAAGAGACCCAGTACTTC,CASSLGGTSGYQETQYF
-,TRBV19,-,TRBJ2-2,TGTGCCAGTAGCCGAGGACAGCACGTCGGGGAGCTGTTTTTT,CASSRGQHVGELFF
-,TRBV10-3,-,TRBJ2-5,TGTGCCATCAGTGAGTCTGGGGAGGAGACCCAGTACTTC,CAISESGEETQYF
-,TRBV5-1,-,TRBJ2-2,TGCGCCAGCAGCCGTCAGGGTTCTGTGAACACCGGGGAGCTGTTTTTT,CASSRQGSVNTGELFF
-,TRBV12-5,-,TRBJ2-5,TGTGCTAGTGGTTTGGTCGCGGCAGGGAGGCAAGAGACCCAGTACTTC,CASGLVAAGRQETQYF
-,TRBV19,-,TRBJ2-7,TGTGCCAGTAACGAAAGGGGCTACGAGCAGTACTTC,CASNERGYEQYF
-,TRBV12-1,-,TRBJ1-2,TGTGCCAGCCGAAAATCCGGGACAGGAAACTATGGCTACACCTTC,CASRKSGTGNYGYTF
TRBD2,TRBV11-3,-,TRBJ2-1,TGTGCCAGCAGCCCGAGAGCGGGAGAGACCAATGAGCAGTTCTTC,CASSPRAGETNEQFF
-,TRBV13,once,TRBJ1-2,TGTGCCAGCAGCTTAGATAGGAGCCAAGGCTACACCTTC,CASSLDRSQGYTF
TRBD1,TRBV5-6,-,TRBJ1-1,TGTGCCAGCAGCTTGACAGGGGACGGCACTGAAGCTTTCTTT,CASSLTGDGTEAFF
-,TRBV14,-,TRBJ1-2,TGTGCCAGCAGCCAAGATGTCGGACACGGAGGCTACACCTTC,CASSQDVGHGGYTF
-,TRBV7-8,-,TRBJ1-6,TGTGCCAGCAGCTTAGTGGGGAGCACCTATAATTCACCCCTCCACTTT,CASSLVGSTYNSPLHF
-,TRBV6-1,-,TRBJ1-1,TGTGCCAGCAGTGAATGGGCAGGTAGAATGAACACTGAAGCTTTCTTT,CASSEWAGRMNTEAFF
TRBD1,TRBV18,-,TRBJ2-2,TGTGCCAGCTCACCCAAACAGGACAGGGCTGGGGAGCTGTTTTTT,CASSPKQDRAGELFF
-,TRBV4-1,-,TRBJ1-5,TGCGCCAGCAGCCAAGTAAGCAATCAGCCCCAGCATTTT,CASSQVSNQPQHF
TRBD2,TRBV12-5,-,TRBJ2-1,TGTGCTAGTGGTTTGAACATCGTGGGGACTAGCGGGAGGCCATCCTACAATGAGCAGTTCTTC,CASGLNIVGTSGRPSYNEQFF
-,TRBV28,-,TRBJ1-5,TGTGCCAGCAGTCCGCCGGAGGGGAATCAGCCCCAGCATTTT,CASSPPEGNQPQHF
-,TRBV13,-,TRBJ2-7,TGTGCCAGCAGCCTCAGGGGACCCAGCTCCTACGAGCAGTACTTC,CASSLRGPSSYEQYF
-,TRBV28,-,TRBJ1-6,TGTGCCAGCACTCAGGTTGATAGCTCCTATAATTCACCCCTCCACTTT,CASTQVDSSYNSPLHF
-,TRBV7-3,-,TRBJ2-1,TGTGCCAGCAGCTTATTCCCATACAATGAGCAGTTCTTC,CASSLFPYNEQFF
-,TRBV15,-,TRBJ1-1,TGTGCCACCAGCAGAGATGGGGGACTTAGGGGAACACGGATGAACACTGAAGCTTTCTTT,CATSRDGGLRGTRMNTEAFF
TRBD2,TRBV5-4,-,TRBJ2-1,TGTGCCAGCAGCTTGGTTGCGGGAGTCTTTGGTGAGCAGTTCTTC,CASSLVAGVFGEQFF
TRBD2,TRBV10-3,-,TRBJ2-1,TGTGCCATCAGTGACCCCGAGGGGAGGGTCAATGAGCAGTTCTTC,CAISDPEGRVNEQFF
TRBD1,TRBV27,once,TRBJ2-2,TGTGCCAGCAGACCGGGACAGGGTTTTCCCGGGGAGCTGTTTTTT,CASRPGQGFPGELFF
TRBD1,TRBV7-9,-,TRBJ2-7,TGTGCCAGCAGCTTATTGACAGGGGATTTTTCCTACGAGCAGTACTTC,CASSLLTGDFSYEQYF
TRBD2,TRBV6-6,-,TRBJ2-7,TGTGCCAGCAGTCGGACTAGCTACGCTTACGAGCAGTACTTC,CASSRTSYAYEQYF
-,TRBV19,-,TRBJ2-5,TGTGCCAGTAGTCCACCCCAGGTCGAGACCCAGTACTTC,CASSPPQVETQYF
TRBD2,TRBV11-2,-,TRBJ2-1,TGTGCCAGCAGCTTACCTCCGGGACTAAAGCAGTTCTTC,CASSLPPGLKQFF
-,TRBV19,-,TRBJ2-1,TGTGCCAGTAGTAACATCAATGAGCAGTTCTTC,CASSNINEQFF
-,TRBV7-2,once,TRBJ1-4,TGTGCCAGCAGCTTAAGCGCAACTAATGAAAAACTGTTTTTT,CASSLSATNEKLFF
TRBD2,TRBV28,-,TRBJ2-7,TGTGCCAGCAGACTAGCGGGGGGGCCTGGAGAGCAGTACTTC,CASRLAGGPGEQYF
TRBD1,TRBV6-6,-,TRBJ1-2,TGTGCCAGCACCCTAGGCCACAGGGGAGGCTACACCTTC,CASTLGHRGGYTF
-,TRBV18,-,TRBJ1-1,TGTGCCAGCTCACCTTCGAGGTCATTCGGCACTGAAGCTTTCTTT,CASSPSRSFGTEAFF